This TCR beta chain was identified during a study of blood T cell repertoires in COVID-19. Whole-study context: From the United States, Italy and Spain came samples of acute and convalescent COVID-19. The cDNA or gDNA used as material had been derived from T cells, B-cell-depleted T cells, or PBMCs.

The table lists this clone with a few counts. Under the authors' procedure: Cell counts per sample came from amplifying reference gene primers. Produced via immunoSEQ multiplex PCR; TCRdb's table is partial and in-frame only. The DNA was the basis for D and trimming; V, J and clone size are from that table. Among 200,000 to 250,000 clones listed, 70% to 90% were seen once. There are 13 residues in the CDR3. The V and J ends lost 4 bases and 4 bases respectively, with 11 bases between them. CDR1 and CDR2 from the germline V gene are KGHSH and LQKENI. The chain uses TRBV18 and TRBJ2-7; TRBD1 is a possible D gene (6 bases). The sequenced sample consisted of peripheral blood. The clonotype was recovered from a man between 45 and 60 years old who had recovered from COVID-19. CDR3 nucleotides: TGTGCCAGCTCACAGAAGACAGGTTACGAGCAGTACTTC. It yields the protein CASSQKTGYEQYF.